This passage covers 8 T cell receptor beta chains from one sample sequenced in a study of blood T cells in healthy people across ages. The second PCR ran about 6 to 12 cycles with a sample-barcoded 5' primer and J-beta primers. In TCRdb, the 5' RACE reads were re-called with MiXCR into one record per CDR3 protein. In the table there are 1 million or so distinct CDR3 sequences, around 43% of which are singletons. The specimen sequenced was blood. The receptors originated from a woman aged 55 to 70 in good health.

Comments on this clonotype: This may come from a read error, since a much larger clone is one base off. The chain links TRBV6-2 or TRBV6-3 to TRBJ2-7, with 9 bases aligning to TRBD2. Looked up from germline, CDR1 is MNHEY and CDR2 is SVGEGT. The trim removed 5 bases at V and 2 bases at J, leaving 7 bases unmatched. The CDR3 runs 15 residues. CDR3 in DNA: TGTGCCAGCAGTCCGACTAGCGGAACGCCCTACGAGCAGTACTTC. Residues: CASSPTSGTPYEQYF.

The chain recombines TRBV28 with TRBJ2-5, with no clear D. This CDR3 is 13 amino acids long. Between the trimmed V and J ends, which lost 4 bases and 5 bases, there was a span of 11 bases. The germline CDR1 and CDR2 sequences are MDHEN and SYDVKM. CDR3 in DNA: TGTGCCAGCAGTTATCCTGGGTTGGAGACCCAGTACTTC. This translates into CASSYPGLETQYF.

This sequence joins TRBV24-1 and TRBJ2-3, with D unresolved. V lost 8 bases and J 3 bases, leaving 11 bases between the germline ends. Germline CDR1 is KGHDR and CDR2 is SFDVKD. The CDR3 spans 13 residues. This CDR3 is CATMDVATDTQYF. DNA for the CDR3: TGTGCCACCATGGACGTAGCTACAGATACGCAGTATTTT.

The CDR3 region is CASSQSIRHYEQYF. DNA of the CDR3: TGTGCCAGCAGTCAATCGATCCGCCACTACGAGCAGTACTTC. This chain links TRBV6-2 or TRBV6-3 with TRBJ2-7; D remains unclear. Germline CDR1 is MNHEY and CDR2 is SVGEGT. V was clipped by 5 bases and J by 3 bases, with 14 bases between them. CDR3 size: 14 residues.

Comments on this clonotype: Relative to the germline gene, one junction end is altered; a read error may explain this. The V gene is TRBV12-3 or TRBV12-4, the J gene TRBJ1-6, with a weak D call TRBD1 (5 bases). This CDR3 comprises 15 residues. The CDR3 spells CAGSLEGTANSPLHF. The CDR3 bases are TGTGCCGGCAGTTTAGAGGGGACGGCGAATTCACCCCTCCACTTT.

The rearrangement links TRBV6-5 to TRBJ1-3, with a tentative D call TRBD1 (5 bases). Germline V lookup: CDR1 MNHEY, CDR2 SVGAGI. The V end was cut by 6 bases, the J end by 8 bases, with 14 bases between. CDR3 length equals 13 residues. This CDR3 is CASRSRDEDTIYF. The DNA for the CDR3 is TGTGCCAGCAGGAGCCGGGACGAGGACACCATATATTTT.

This clonotype was observed a few times. The chain couples TRBV6-5 to TRBJ2-3; D may match TRBD1 or TRBD2 (6 bases each). Germline loops: CDR1 MNHEY, CDR2 SVGAGI. The CDR3 sequence is 16 residues long. Trimming pared 0 bases from V and 2 bases from J, leaving 12 bases between. The CDR3 here is CASSYSAGEVTDTQYF. The CDR3 DNA sequence: TGTGCCAGCAGTTACTCGGCAGGGGAGGTCACAGATACGCAGTATTTT.

The gene calls are TRBV20-1 and TRBJ2-5, with unresolved D. Between the trimmed V and J ends, which lost 0 bases and 4 bases, there was a span of 12 bases. Germline CDR1 DFQATT, CDR2 SNEGSKA (reference sequence). This CDR3 is 14 amino acids long. The CDR3 loop is CSARDGRSPETQYF. As DNA, the CDR3 is TGCAGTGCTAGAGATGGGCGGTCTCCAGAGACCCAGTACTTC.